These 10 T cell receptor beta chains came from one sample sequenced in a study of control samples from healthy donors and cancer patients. Produced via immunoSEQ multiplex PCR; TCRdb's table is partial and in-frame only. The sample records 55,000 to 75,000 clones, about 90% being singletons. The specimen was PBMCs. Receptors were obtained from a woman between 45 and 60 years old with head and neck cancer.

The chain joins TRBV5-5 to TRBJ2-1; D is undetermined. CDR1 and CDR2 from the germline V gene are SGHKS and YYEKEE (reference sequence). The CDR3 spans 12 residues. The V end was cut by 1 base, the J end by 7 bases, with 6 bases between. The CDR3, as DNA: TGTGCCAGCAGCTTGATACTAAATGAGCAGTTCTTC. Translation: CASSLILNEQFF.

The table lists this clone with a count of one. The chain is built from TRBV7-2 and TRBJ1-2; D gene uncertain. V lost 5 bases to trimming and J lost 7 bases, with 14 bases between them. The CDR3 has 13 amino acids. CDR1 and CDR2 from the germline V gene are SGHTA and FQGNSA. CDR3 sequence reads: CASSLGNAFGYTF. Here the CDR3 DNA reads TGTGCCAGCAGCCTGGGTAACGCTTTTGGCTACACCTTC.

The rearrangement joins TRBV5-1 to TRBJ1-2, with D possibly being TRBD1 (6 bases). The germline CDR1 and CDR2 sequences are SGHRS and YFSETQ. The CDR3 sequence is 15 residues long. The ends were cut back, 5 bases at V and 2 bases at J, with 16 bases in the middle. The CDR3 nucleotides are TGCGCCAGCAGTCCGAGGGGCAGGGGCAACTATGGCTACACCTTC. Its translation is CASSPRGRGNYGYTF.

This clone was counted between two and nine times. J is TRBJ1-5 and V is TRBV28, with 7 bases fitting TRBD1. V dropped 4 bases and J dropped 2; count of bases not matched to a gene: 8. The V gene's germline CDR1 is MDHEN and CDR2 SYDVKM. The CDR3 covers 16 residues. The CDR3 region has the DNA TGTGCCAGCAGTTCCTTAACAGGGGCTGGCAATCAGCCCCAGCATTTT. Translating it yields CASSSLTGAGNQPQHF.

V is TRBV18 and J is TRBJ2-7; D is perhaps TRBD2 (5 bases). V was shortened by 6 bases and J by 5 bases, with 14 bases between the two germline ends. The length of the CDR3 is 13 residues. Per germline, CDR1 KGHSH and CDR2 LQKENI. This chain's CDR3 is CASSPTRADEQYF. The CDR3, as DNA: TGTGCCAGCTCCCCTACTAGGGCGGACGAGCAGTACTTC.

The genes are TRBV19 and TRBJ2-5; D is possibly TRBD1 or TRBD2 (5 bases each). CDR1 and CDR2 from the germline V gene are LNHDA and SQIVND (reference sequence). Trimming took 2 bases from V and 5 from J, leaving 15 bases between them. The CDR3 is 15 residues long. CDR3 loop: CASSITRGAGETQYF. The CDR3 bases are TGTGCCAGTAGTATAACGCGAGGGGCAGGGGAGACCCAGTACTTC. Using reference TRBV19 and TRBJ2-5 for the parts outside the CDR3, the full variable domain is DGGITQSPKYLFRKEGQNVTLSCEQNLNHDAMYWYRQDPGQGLRLIYYSQIVNDFQKGDIAEGYSVSREKKESFPLTVTSAQKNPTAFYLCASSITRGAGETQYFGPGTRLLVL.

The count of this clone is one. The chain couples TRBV5-5 to TRBJ2-7; D is unresolved. The germline CDR1 and CDR2 sequences are SGHKS and YYEKEE (reference sequence). This CDR3 has 17 amino acids. V was clipped by 0 bases and J by 0 bases, with 16 bases between them. This CDR3 is CASSLVLTGPSSYEQYF. Here the CDR3 DNA reads TGTGCCAGCAGCTTGGTCTTAACCGGGCCGAGCTCCTACGAGCAGTACTTC.

The chain couples TRBV30 to TRBJ2-3; TRBD1 matches 11 bases. The CDR3 length is 14 residues. Germline V gene data show CDR1 as GTSNPN and CDR2 as SVGIG (reference sequence). V shed 2 bases and J 6 bases; nucleotides not matched to a gene: 4. The CDR3 bases are TGTGCCTGGAGTACGGACAGGGGGCGCGATACGCAGTATTTT. Residues: CAWSTDRGRDTQYF.

This clone was counted only a few times. As DNA, the CDR3 is TGTGCCAGTAGTATTTCCTATGGTGGCACAGATACGCAGTATTTT. It yields the protein CASSISYGGTDTQYF. The chain combines TRBV19 with TRBJ2-3, with no clear D. CDR3 length: 15 residues. V was cut by 3 bases and J by 1 base, with 11 bases left in between. Germline CDR1 and CDR2: LNHDA and SQIVND (reference sequence).

V gene TRBV5-1 combines with J gene TRBJ2-2; TRBD2 matches at 12 bases. Germline V lookup: CDR1 SGHRS, CDR2 YFSETQ. This CDR3 region has 17 residues. Trimming cost V 3 bases and J 3 bases; bases outside gene matches: 6. The CDR3 protein is CASSWPSGGADTGELFF. In DNA form, the CDR3 reads TGCGCCAGCAGCTGGCCTAGCGGGGGGGCCGACACCGGGGAGCTGTTTTTT.